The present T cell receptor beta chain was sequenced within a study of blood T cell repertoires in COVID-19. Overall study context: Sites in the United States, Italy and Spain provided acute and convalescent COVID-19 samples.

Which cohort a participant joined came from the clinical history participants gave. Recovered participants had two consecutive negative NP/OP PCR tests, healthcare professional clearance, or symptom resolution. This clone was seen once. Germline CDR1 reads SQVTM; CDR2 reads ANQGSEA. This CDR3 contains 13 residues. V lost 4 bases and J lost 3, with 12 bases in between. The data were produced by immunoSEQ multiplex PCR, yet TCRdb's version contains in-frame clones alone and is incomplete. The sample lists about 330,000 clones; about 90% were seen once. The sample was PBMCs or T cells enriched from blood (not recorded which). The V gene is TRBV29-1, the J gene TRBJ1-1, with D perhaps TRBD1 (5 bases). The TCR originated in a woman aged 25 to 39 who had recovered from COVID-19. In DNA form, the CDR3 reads TGCAGCGTTGGACAGAAGAGAGACACTGAAGCTTTCTTT. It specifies CSVGQKRDTEAFF.